Each of the 5 T cell receptor beta chains below was sequenced from the same sample in a study of siplizumab effects on memory and regulatory T cells (dated by TCRdb to the late 2010s). Library generation was performed with the immunoSEQ multiplex PCR assay. In TCRdb, the immuneACCESS table is reduced to in-frame sequences with V and J assigned. These tables do not hold every clone; where another copy was compared, an unresolved V gene accounts for under half, and the others remain unexplained. For this sample the table gives around 87,000 clones, of which 70% to 90% were detected only once. 15% of the sample goes to the ten largest clones. The sequencing input was CD4+ T cells sorted from blood. The receptors originated from a human donor in good health.

CDR3 loop: CAIRPGQGATNSPLHF. CDR3 DNA sequence: TGTGCCATCAGACCGGGACAGGGGGCGACGAATTCACCCCTCCACTTT. The chain is built from TRBV10-3 and TRBJ1-6; 12 nucleotides line up with TRBD1. From germline, CDR1 is ENHRY and CDR2 SYGVKD. After removal of 6 bases from V and 7 bases from J, the junction contained 7 bases not matched to a gene. CDR3 size: 16 residues.

This clone showed up just once. The CDR3 reads CASEGTGGGNQPQHF. For the CDR3, the DNA is TGTGCTAGTGAAGGGACAGGCGGTGGCAATCAGCCCCAGCATTTT. The chain employs TRBV12-5 and TRBJ1-5; 8 bases map to TRBD1. The CDR3 loop spans 15 amino acids. Losses at the gene ends were 7 bases for V and 2 bases for J; bases not matched to a gene: 7. Per germline, CDR1 LGHNT and CDR2 FRNRAP.

Remarks on this clone: Compared with germline, one end of the junction differs, possibly owing to a read error. This sequence joins TRBV28 and TRBJ2-2; D might be TRBD2 (5 bases). The CDR3 is 14 amino acids. CDR1 is MDHEN, CDR2 SYDVKM, per germline. CDR3 protein: CANSLSPASGELFF. The CDR3 coding sequence is TGTGCCAACAGTTTATCACCGGCGTCGGGAGAGCTGTTTTTT.

The chain carries TRBV27 and TRBJ2-1, with 12 bases fitting TRBD2. The J segment lost 8 bases and the V segment lost 3 bases, leaving 11 bases of the junction unmatched. CDR3 length: 17 residues. Germline lookup yields CDR1 MNHEY and CDR2 SMNVEV (reference sequence). CDR3 region: CASSLSRGLAGKDEQFF. Written as DNA, the CDR3 is TGTGCCAGCAGTTTGTCCCGAGGACTAGCGGGAAAGGATGAGCAGTTCTTC.

The V call is TRBV7-8, the J call TRBJ1-3; 7 positions match TRBD1. The CDR3 consists of 16 residues. V lost 5 bases to trimming and J lost 4 bases; unmatched junction nucleotides: 11. The germline CDR1 and CDR2 sequences are SGHVS and FQNEAQ. This CDR3 is CASSPKATGMGNTIYF. CDR3 in DNA: TGTGCCAGCAGCCCAAAAGCGACAGGGATGGGAAACACCATATATTTT.